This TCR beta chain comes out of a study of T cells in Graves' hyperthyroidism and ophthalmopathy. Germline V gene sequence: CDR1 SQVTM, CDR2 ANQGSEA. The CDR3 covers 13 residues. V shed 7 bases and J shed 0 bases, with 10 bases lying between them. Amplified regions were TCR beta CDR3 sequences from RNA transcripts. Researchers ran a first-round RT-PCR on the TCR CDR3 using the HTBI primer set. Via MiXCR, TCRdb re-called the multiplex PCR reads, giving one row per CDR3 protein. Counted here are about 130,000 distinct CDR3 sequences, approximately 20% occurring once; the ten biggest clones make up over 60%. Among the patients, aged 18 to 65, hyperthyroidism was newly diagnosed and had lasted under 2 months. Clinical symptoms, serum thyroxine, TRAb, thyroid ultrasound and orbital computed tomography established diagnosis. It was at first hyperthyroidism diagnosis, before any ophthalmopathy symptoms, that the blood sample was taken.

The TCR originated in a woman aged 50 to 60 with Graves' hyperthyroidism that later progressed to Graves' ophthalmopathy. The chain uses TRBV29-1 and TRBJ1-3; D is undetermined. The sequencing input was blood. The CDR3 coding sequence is TGCAGCGCTGGAGCGAGCTCTGGAAACACCATATATTTT. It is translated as CSAGASSGNTIYF. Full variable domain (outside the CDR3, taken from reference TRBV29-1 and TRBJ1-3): SAVISQKPSRDICQRGTSLTIQCQVDSQVTMMFWYRQQPGQSLTLIATANQGSEATYESGFVIDKFPISRPNLTFSTLTVSNMSPEDSSIYLCSAGASSGNTIYFGEGSWLTVV.